A selection of T cell receptor beta chains follows, all from one sample in a study of blood T cell repertoires in COVID-19. TCRdb's table, derived via immunoSEQ multiplex PCR, lists solely in-frame clones and lacks some. The sample lists approximately 400,000 clones, 88% seen once, with about 1.2% in the top ten. The source material was PBMCs or T cells enriched from blood (not recorded which). These receptors were taken from a woman aged 18-29 years who had recovered from COVID-19. The CDR3 runs from the conserved cysteine through the conserved F or W. Fields, in order: J gene, V gene, D gene, CDR3 DNA, CDR3 protein. D genes are given only for firm matches.

J: TRBJ2-1
V: TRBV29-1
D: TRBD2
DNA: TGCAGCGTTGGTAGTAGCGGGGACCCGTATGACAATGAGCAGTTCTTC
CDR3: CSVGSSGDPYDNEQFF

J: TRBJ2-3
V: TRBV3-1/TRBV3-2
D: TRBD2
DNA: TGTGCCAGCAGCCAAGTACCTCCACTAGCGGGGAGATTAGCGGGCACAGATACGCAGTATTTT
CDR3: CASSQVPPLAGRLAGTDTQYF

J: TRBJ1-2
V: TRBV7-9
D: TRBD1
DNA: TGTGCCTATGTCTTCCTGGACAGGAATGACTATGGCTACACCTTC
CDR3: CAYVFLDRNDYGYTF

J: TRBJ2-1
V: TRBV29-1
D: TRBD2
DNA: TGCAGCGTTTGTCGGGGGGATATGGATGAGCAGTTCTTC
CDR3: CSVCRGDMDEQFF

J: TRBJ1-2
V: TRBV7-9
D: NA
DNA: TGTGCCAGCAGCTTAGGCGGCCCGAACTATGGCTACACCTTC
CDR3: CASSLGGPNYGYTF

J: TRBJ1-2
V: TRBV9
D: NA
DNA: TGTGCCAGCAGCGTAGGGGGGGAAGGTCTCGGCGGCTACACCTTC
CDR3: CASSVGGEGLGGYTF

J: TRBJ2-7
V: TRBV7-3
D: TRBD2
DNA: TGTGCCAGCAGCCCCGGGAGCGGGGGGCCCTACGAGCAGTACTTC
CDR3: CASSPGSGGPYEQYF

J: TRBJ1-6
V: TRBV19
D: TRBD1
DNA: TGTGCCAGTAGTATAGACGGGACAGGGGTTTACTCACCCCTCCACTTT
CDR3: CASSIDGTGVYSPLHF

J: TRBJ2-3
V: TRBV19
D: NA
DNA: TGTGCCAGTAGGGGCAATATGGGAGGCCCCAGCGCAGATACGCAGTATTTT
CDR3: CASRGNMGGPSADTQYF

J: TRBJ1-2
V: TRBV19
D: TRBD1
DNA: TGTGCCAGTAGTCTCGACAGGGTCTCCTATGGCTACACCTTC
CDR3: CASSLDRVSYGYTF

J: TRBJ1-1
V: TRBV7-9
D: NA
DNA: TGTGCCAGCAGCTCAATTCCCAACACTGAAGCTTTCTTT
CDR3: CASSSIPNTEAFF

J: TRBJ2-4
V: TRBV2
D: TRBD2
DNA: TGTGCCAGCAGTCTGCTAGCCTTAGCGGGGGCCCCCGGAAACATTCAGTACTTC
CDR3: CASSLLALAGAPGNIQYF

J: TRBJ2-1
V: TRBV9
D: TRBD2
DNA: TGTGCCAGCAGCGTTACTAGCGGATACAATGAGCAGTTCTTC
CDR3: CASSVTSGYNEQFF

J: TRBJ1-1
V: TRBV18
D: TRBD1
DNA: TGTGCCAGCACACGGGACAGGGAAGGATCTGAAGCTTTCTTT
CDR3: CASTRDREGSEAFF

J: TRBJ1-3
V: TRBV5-6
D: NA
DNA: TGTGCCAGCAGCTTCCTTCAATTCTATGATTCTGGAAACACCATATATTTT
CDR3: CASSFLQFYDSGNTIYF

J: TRBJ2-2
V: TRBV6-2/TRBV6-3
D: TRBD1
DNA: TGTGCCAGCAGTGCATACACCGGGACAGGGGGCGCATGGAGAACCGTGGGGGAGCTGTTTTTT
CDR3: CASSAYTGTGGAWRTVGELFF

J: TRBJ1-2
V: TRBV4-3
D: NA
DNA: TGCGCCAGCAGCCAAGAGAGACAAACTAACTATGGCTACACCTTC
CDR3: CASSQERQTNYGYTF

J: TRBJ2-2
V: TRBV19
D: NA
DNA: TGTGCCAGTAGTATGGGACAAGTCACCGGGGAGCTGTTTTTT
CDR3: CASSMGQVTGELFF

J: TRBJ2-2
V: TRBV19
D: TRBD1
DNA: TGTGCCAGTAGTATAGTTCTGAGGCGGACAGGGACGGGCGGGGAGCTGTTTTTT
CDR3: CASSIVLRRTGTGGELFF

J: TRBJ1-4
V: TRBV6-6
D: NA
DNA: TGTGCCAGCAGCAATGTAGTTCCGGGACACCTCGTTGCGACTAATGAAAAACTGTTTTTT
CDR3: CASSNVVPGHLVATNEKLFF